Each of the 8 T cell receptor beta chains below was sequenced from the same sample in a study of monozygotic twins with inflammatory bowel disease. Following a re-call of the 5' RACE reads, TCRdb has one entry per CDR3 protein and lacks DNA. The sample totals 200,000 to 250,000 distinct CDR3 sequences; its top ten clones hold around 7.6%. Sample: blood. These TCRs come from a human donor with ulcerative colitis or Crohn's disease, or a healthy co-twin of an affected twin (not recorded which).

The J gene is TRBJ2-2, the V gene TRBV7-9; the D call from TCRdb, TRBD1, cannot be confirmed without DNA. The CDR3 extends over 16 amino acids. Germline V lookup: CDR1 SEHNR, CDR2 FQNEAQ (reference sequence). Here the CDR3 reads CASQGLTKQNTGELFF. The full variable domain, its missing parts supplied by reference TRBV7-9 and TRBJ2-2, is DTGVSQNPRHKITKRGQNVTFRCDPISEHNRLYWYRQTLGQGPEFLTYFQNEAQLEKSRLLSDRFSAERPKGSFSTLEIQRTEQGDSAMYLCASQGLTKQNTGELFFGEGSRLTVL.

This chain joins TRBV20-1 and TRBJ2-1; TCRdb lists TRBD2, though no DNA is available to test this call. Germline lookup yields CDR1 DFQATT and CDR2 SNEGSKA (reference sequence). CDR3 size: 13 residues. The CDR3 sequence is CSARGLRDNEQFF.

V usage is TRBV18 and J usage is TRBJ2-5; the TRBD1 assignment by TCRdb is unverifiable without DNA. This CDR3 is built from 16 residues. Germline CDR1 reads KGHSH; CDR2 reads LQKENI. The CDR3: CASSPGPMGTQETQYF.

The chain employs TRBV24-1 and TRBJ2-2; as DNA is missing, the TRBD2 call by TCRdb cannot be tested. The CDR3 has 19 amino acids. Per the germline V gene, CDR1 is KGHDR and CDR2 is SFDVKD. The CDR3 sequence is CATSDGGATSGSNTGELFF.

This CDR3 reads CASSLGKGAVEQFF. The chain joins TRBV28 to TRBJ2-1; the TCRdb call, TRBD1, lacks DNA for checking. The CDR3 length is 14 residues. CDR1 MDHEN and CDR2 SYDVKM come from the germline V gene.

The chain recombines TRBV5-6 with TRBJ2-3; absent DNA, TCRdb's TRBD1 call cannot be checked. Germline CDR1 and CDR2: SGHDT and YYEEEE. This CDR3 comprises 16 residues. CDR3 amino acids: CASSSTAQGLTDTQYF.

The J gene is TRBJ2-1, the V gene TRBV6-1; the TRBD1 assignment by TCRdb is unverifiable without DNA. Germline V gene sequence: CDR1 MNHNS, CDR2 SASEGT. This CDR3 contains 15 residues. Here the CDR3 reads CASSDRLGGYNEQFF.

The genes are TRBV5-4 and TRBJ2-3; TCRdb designates TRBD2, a call that cannot be tested without DNA. Germline V gene lookup returns CDR1 SGHNT and CDR2 YYREEE (reference sequence). The CDR3 runs to 19 residues. CDR3 amino acids: CASSLDGTSGKGGTDTQYF. The full variable domain, in which reference TRBV5-4 and TRBJ2-3 provide the parts outside the CDR3, is ETGVTQSPTHLIKTRGQQVTLRCSSQSGHNTVSWYQQALGQGPQFIFQYYREEENGRGNFPPRFSGLQFPNYSSELNVNALELDDSALYLCASSLDGTSGKGGTDTQYFGPGTRLTVL.